These 3 T cell receptor beta chains were all obtained from the same sample, sequenced in a study of T cell responses to AZD1222 COVID-19 vaccine. Using immunoSEQ multiplex PCR, the repertoire was profiled, and TCRdb retains in-frame clones only, with some absent. The sample holds approximately 150,000 clones, over 85% seen once. Sequenced here: peripheral blood, sampled on day 0 of AZD1222 vaccination. These TCRs come from an adult in good health.

The genes are TRBV11-2 and TRBJ1-3, with D possibly matching TRBD1 (6 bases). CDR1 SGHAT and CDR2 FQNNGV come from the germline V gene. There are 14 residues in the CDR3. The germline V and J ends were trimmed by 8 bases and 0 bases, with 11 bases remaining between them. The CDR3 spells CASCRDTSGNTIYF. The CDR3 DNA reads TGTGCCAGCTGCCGGGACACCTCTGGAAACACCATATATTTT.

The chain carries TRBV2 and TRBJ1-4; D is possibly TRBD1 (5 bases). Trimming cost V 5 bases and J 4 bases, with 11 bases left between them. Germline values: CDR1 SNHLY, CDR2 FYNNEI. The CDR3 covers 14 residues. CDR3 nucleotide sequence: TGTGCCAGCAGTCCCAGACAGATTAATGAAAAACTGTTTTTT. This sequence encodes CASSPRQINEKLFF.

The V call is TRBV7-9, the J call TRBJ1-1; 7 nucleotides agree with TRBD1. With V trimmed by 5 bases and J by 1 base, 7 bases remained unmatched. This CDR3 has 15 amino acids. The germline V gene encodes CDR1 SEHNR and CDR2 FQNEAQ (reference sequence). The CDR3 coding sequence is TGTGCCAGCAGCCCCCGGGACAGAGGGAACACTGAAGCTTTCTTT. Translation: CASSPRDRGNTEAFF.